Following are 29 T cell receptor beta chains from one sample sequenced in a study of blood T cell repertoires in COVID-19 (dated by TCRdb to 2020 to 2022). Library construction relied on the immunoSEQ multiplex PCR assay. TCRdb mirrors the immuneACCESS table, restricted to in-frame sequences. Some clones are absent from its copies; in checked studies, under half trace to an unresolved V gene, and the reason for the others is unknown. The sample has fewer than 250,000 clones on record, roughly 83% of them singletons. Approximately 3% of the sample is taken by the ten largest. Sequencing was carried out using PBMCs or T cells enriched from blood (not recorded which). The receptors were sampled from a woman aged 25-40 years who had recovered from COVID-19.

This chain joins TRBV7-2 and TRBJ2-7, with D maybe TRBD1 (6 bases). There are 13 residues in the CDR3. CDR1 and CDR2 (germline): SGHTA, FQGNSA. V shed 4 bases and J shed 4 bases, with 11 bases lying between them. The CDR3 spells CASSWDKLYEQYF. The DNA for the CDR3 is TGTGCCAGCAGCTGGGACAAGTTGTACGAGCAGTACTTC.

This rearrangement joins TRBV9 to TRBJ1-1; 7 positions agree with TRBD1. CDR3 length: 15 amino acids. The ends lost 4 bases at V and 6 bases at J; junction bases unmatched: 12. Germline V gene sequence: CDR1 SGDLS, CDR2 YYNGEE. The CDR3 DNA sequence: TGTGCCAGCAGCCCCCGACAGGGAGCGTTGGCTGAAGCTTTCTTT. Amino acids: CASSPRQGALAEAFF.

This sequence joins TRBV5-5 and TRBJ2-7, with TRBD1 identical over 8 bases. Germline V CDR1 and CDR2: SGHKS, YYEKEE (reference sequence). This CDR3 has 14 residues. V trimming: 4 bases; J trimming: 2 bases; junction bases outside the gene matches: 5. The CDR3 sequence: CASSRDRQAYEQYV. The CDR3 DNA is TGTGCCAGCAGCCGGGACAGGCAAGCCTACGAGCAGTACGTC.

The rearrangement links TRBV7-8 to TRBJ1-2, with 8 positions matching TRBD1. This CDR3 region has 14 residues. Losses at the gene ends were 2 bases for V and 3 bases for J; bases not matched to a gene: 2. Per the germline V gene, CDR1 is SGHVS and CDR2 is FQNEAQ. The CDR3 here is CASSLTDRDYGYTF. CDR3 bases: TGTGCCAGCAGCTTAACGGACAGGGACTATGGCTACACCTTC.

The J gene is TRBJ2-1, the V gene TRBV7-9; TRBD1 matches 9 bases. J was trimmed by 2 bases and V by 4 bases; bases with no gene match: 9. The CDR3 sequence is 17 residues long. The germline CDR1 and CDR2 sequences are SEHNR and FQNEAQ (reference sequence). The CDR3 DNA follows: TGTGCCAGCAGCTCCCCCAGCGGGACAGGGCCCTACAATGAGCAGTTCTTC. This gives the protein CASSSPSGTGPYNEQFF.

The chain recombines TRBV11-2 with TRBJ2-7; a possible D gene is TRBD1 (6 bases). Trimming shortened V by 5 bases and J by 0 bases, and 20 bases separated the two germline ends. Looked up from germline, CDR1 is SGHAT and CDR2 is FQNNGV. The CDR3 sequence is 17 residues long. In DNA form, the CDR3 reads TGTGCCAGCAGCGTTACGTTAACCGGGACATTCTCCTACGAGCAGTACTTC. Translated, it gives CASSVTLTGTFSYEQYF. The full variable domain, rest sourced from reference TRBV11-2 and TRBJ2-7, is EAGVAQSPRYKIIEKRQSVAFWCNPISGHATLYWYQQILGQGPKLLIQFQNNGVVDDSQLPKDRFSAERLKGVDSTLKIQPAKLEDSAVYLCASSVTLTGTFSYEQYFGPGTRLTVT.

The V and J genes are TRBV5-1 and TRBJ2-1; 9 bases agree with TRBD2. In germline, CDR1 is SGHRS, CDR2 YFSETQ. The CDR3 runs to 16 residues. The V segment lost 0 bases and the J segment 4 bases; nucleotides outside the gene matches: 5. CDR3 nucleotide sequence: TGCGCCAGCAGCTTGGCGGCTAGCGGGGTTTACAATGAGCAGTTCTTC. As protein: CASSLAASGVYNEQFF.

The chain employs TRBV7-2 and TRBJ1-5; D is uncertain. The CDR3 is 14 amino acids. The V end was cut by 0 bases, the J end by 1 base, with 4 bases between. In germline, CDR1 is SGHTA, CDR2 FQGNSA. The CDR3 region has the DNA TGTGCCAGCAGCTTAGCCGGGAGCAATCAGCCCCAGCATTTT. Residues: CASSLAGSNQPQHF.

The chain recombines TRBV28 with TRBJ1-4, with a possible D match to TRBD1 (5 bases). The ends were cut back, 6 bases at V and 0 bases at J, with 11 bases in the middle. Germline CDR1 reads MDHEN; CDR2 reads SYDVKM. This CDR3 is 15 amino acids long. The CDR3 bases are TGTGCCAGCAGCGCAGGGTTCCCAACTAATGAAAAACTGTTTTTT. It encodes CASSAGFPTNEKLFF.

CDR3: CASSPPPPQGARNEQFF. CDR3 nucleotide sequence: TGCGCCAGCAGCCCCCCACCCCCACAGGGGGCAAGGAATGAGCAGTTCTTC. This sequence joins TRBV5-1 and TRBJ2-1, with 9 bases identical to TRBD1. The V gene's germline CDR1 is SGHRS and CDR2 YFSETQ. Unmatched junction bases numbered 15, after V lost 4 bases and J lost 7 bases. This CDR3 has 17 residues.

V is TRBV6-4 and J is TRBJ2-3; 9 bases line up with TRBD1. The CDR3 is made up of 17 amino acids. The ends lost 6 bases at V and 0 bases at J; junction bases unmatched: 10. Germline lookup yields CDR1 MRHNA and CDR2 SNTAGT. CDR3: CASSPGQGKRSTDTQYF. In nucleotides, the CDR3 is TGTGCCAGCAGCCCCGGACAGGGGAAGAGGAGCACAGATACGCAGTATTTT.

The chain couples TRBV6-5 to TRBJ1-1; D is unclear. V lost 3 bases and J lost 1, with 6 bases in between. Germline values: CDR1 MNHEY, CDR2 SVGAGI. This CDR3 spans 13 amino acids. CDR3 nucleotide sequence: TGTGCCAGCAGTTATCCAGGGAACACTGAAGCTTTCTTT. Encoded protein: CASSYPGNTEAFF.

The V and J genes are TRBV18 and TRBJ2-7; TRBD1 agrees at 10 bases. Germline assignment: CDR1 KGHSH and CDR2 LQKENI. The CDR3 length is 15 residues. V was pared by 4 bases and J by 6 bases, with 9 bases of the junction left unmatched. CDR3 sequence: CASSLGQGLSSEQYV. The CDR3 nucleotides are TGTGCCAGCTCACTGGGACAGGGGCTATCTAGCGAGCAGTACGTC.

This rearrangement joins TRBV28 to TRBJ2-3; TRBD1 matches 8 bases. V lost 3 bases to trimming and J lost 1 base; unmatched junction nucleotides: 18. Germline CDR1 reads MDHEN; CDR2 reads SYDVKM. The CDR3 runs 20 residues. The CDR3 here is CASSLILRGLVLRGTDTQYF. The CDR3, as DNA: TGTGCCAGCAGTTTGATACTCAGGGGGCTAGTCTTGCGGGGCACAGATACGCAGTATTTT.

The genes are TRBV24-1 and TRBJ2-3; a possible D gene is TRBD1 (5 bases). Germline V lookup: CDR1 KGHDR, CDR2 SFDVKD. Between the trimmed V and J ends, which lost 4 bases and 3 bases, there was a span of 10 bases. The CDR3 extends over 14 amino acids. CDR3 protein: CATSEASGTDTQYF. The CDR3 DNA reads TGTGCCACCAGTGAGGCCTCAGGGACAGATACGCAGTATTTT.

This chain links TRBV6-6 with TRBJ2-1; TRBD2 aligns across 7 bases. This CDR3 is built from 14 residues. The trim removed 4 bases at V and 4 bases at J, leaving 4 bases unmatched. In germline, CDR1 is MNHNY, CDR2 SVGAGI (reference sequence). The chain's CDR3 is CASSSNGGYNEQFF. CDR3 in DNA: TGTGCCAGCAGTTCGAACGGGGGGTACAATGAGCAGTTCTTC.

The V call is TRBV6-5, the J call TRBJ2-3; D possibly corresponds to TRBD1 (7 bases). Per the germline V gene, CDR1 is MNHEY and CDR2 is SVGAGI. CDR3 length equals 15 residues. Trimming left V 8 bases short and J 0 bases short, with 15 bases between. The CDR3 loop reads CASRAGGLSTDTQYF. Here the CDR3 DNA reads TGTGCCAGCCGGGCAGGGGGGCTTAGCACAGATACGCAGTATTTT.

The chain employs TRBV11-2 and TRBJ2-3, with D possibly matching TRBD2 (6 bases). The V gene lost 2 bases and the J gene lost 12 bases, with 18 bases spanning the gap. The germline V gene has CDR1 SGHAT and CDR2 FQNNGV. CDR3 length: 14 amino acids. The CDR3 DNA reads as TGTGCCAGCAGCTTAACCCGAGGGACTCCTGGACAGTATTTT. It encodes CASSLTRGTPGQYF.

The rearrangement uses TRBV11-2 and TRBJ2-3; D is uncertain. V lost 3 bases to trimming and J lost 2 bases, with 9 bases between them. CDR1 and CDR2 from the germline V gene are SGHAT and FQNNGV. This CDR3 spans 14 amino acids. This chain's CDR3 is CASSFHRTTDTQYF. The DNA of the CDR3 is TGTGCCAGCAGCTTTCACAGAACCACAGATACGCAGTATTTT.

The rearrangement uses TRBV5-5 and TRBJ1-5; a possible D gene is TRBD1 (5 bases). CDR1 and CDR2 from the germline V gene are SGHKS and YYEKEE (reference sequence). Deletions cut 2 bases from V and 3 bases from J, with 12 bases between. The length of the CDR3 is 15 residues. The CDR3, as DNA: TGTGCCAGCAGCTTTTATGACAGCCACAATCAGCCCCAGCATTTT. Its protein is CASSFYDSHNQPQHF.

The chain recombines TRBV5-4 with TRBJ2-1; D might be TRBD2 (6 bases). Germline-derived CDR1 and CDR2 are SGHNT and YYREEE (reference sequence). The CDR3 contains 12 residues. V was pared by 4 bases and J by 9 bases, with 11 bases between. The CDR3 DNA is TGTGCCAGCAGCGACGCCGGGGGTGAGCAGTTCTTC. It codes for CASSDAGGEQFF.

The CDR3 here is CASSFGGTQPQHF. The CDR3 DNA sequence: TGCGCCAGCAGCTTTGGAGGGACCCAGCCCCAGCATTTT. The rearrangement links TRBV5-1 to TRBJ1-5; D is possibly TRBD1 (5 bases). Deletions cut 2 bases from V and 7 bases from J, with 10 bases between. The CDR3 spans 13 residues. Germline values: CDR1 SGHRS, CDR2 YFSETQ. The full variable domain, completed using reference TRBV5-1 and TRBJ1-5, is KAGVTQTPRYLIKTRGQQVTLSCSPISGHRSVSWYQQTPGQGLQFLFEYFSETQRNKGNFPGRFSGRQFSNSRSEMNVSTLELGDSALYLCASSFGGTQPQHFGDGTRLSIL.

The chain recombines TRBV20-1 with TRBJ1-1; D is undetermined. The V gene's germline CDR1 is DFQATT and CDR2 SNEGSKA (reference sequence). The CDR3 has 11 amino acids. V dropped 5 bases and J dropped 5 bases, with 9 bases sitting between them. The CDR3 here is CSAGRETEAFF. The CDR3 region has the DNA TGCAGTGCTGGGAGGGAAACTGAAGCTTTCTTT.

The chain combines TRBV10-3 with TRBJ1-2; 10 bases match TRBD1. The CDR3 is made up of 13 amino acids. V lost 2 bases, J lost 8 bases, and 2 bases stayed unmatched. The germline CDR1 and CDR2 sequences are ENHRY and SYGVKD. The CDR3 sequence: CAISEGTGAGYTF. The DNA of the CDR3 is TGTGCCATCAGTGAGGGGACAGGGGCGGGCTACACCTTC.

This chain uses TRBV28 with TRBJ1-4; 8 nucleotides align to TRBD1. The CDR3 has 16 amino acids. In germline, CDR1 is MDHEN, CDR2 SYDVKM. After removal of 4 bases from V and 5 bases from J, the junction contained 9 bases not matched to a gene. CDR3 amino acids: CASSWVGNRGNEKLFF. Written as DNA, the CDR3 is TGTGCCAGCAGTTGGGTCGGGAACAGGGGGAATGAAAAACTGTTTTTT.

The chain has TRBV15 and TRBJ2-3; 11 positions match TRBD1. The V gene's germline CDR1 is LNHNV and CDR2 YYDKDF (reference sequence). Unmatched junction bases numbered 6, after V lost 4 bases and J lost 3 bases. This CDR3 comprises 16 residues. The CDR3 DNA is TGTGCCACCAGCACCGGACAGGGGGCGAGGACAGATACGCAGTATTTT. It is translated as CATSTGQGARTDTQYF.

The CDR3 region has the DNA TGTGCCAGCAGCGATAGCGGGTTTTCCTACGAGCAGTACTTC. Translated, it gives CASSDSGFSYEQYF. The rearrangement uses TRBV9 and TRBJ2-7; 7 bases agree with TRBD2. CDR1 and CDR2 (germline): SGDLS, YYNGEE. V was clipped by 3 bases and J by 1 base; unmatched bases: 4. There are 14 residues in the CDR3.

The rearrangement uses TRBV9 and TRBJ1-2; 11 positions agree with TRBD1. This CDR3 has 15 amino acids. J lost 9 bases, V lost 3 bases, and 10 bases had no gene match. The germline gives CDR1 SGDLS, CDR2 YYNGEE. CDR3 nucleotides: TGTGCCAGCAGCGCAGGACAGGGGGCCTGGCTGCGCTACACCTTC. The encoded protein is CASSAGQGAWLRYTF.

This chain joins TRBV7-2 and TRBJ2-1; a possible D gene is TRBD2 (6 bases). Germline V gene sequence: CDR1 SGHTA, CDR2 FQGNSA. The V end was cut by 2 bases, the J end by 0 bases, with 14 bases between. CDR3 length: 17 residues. The DNA of the CDR3 is TGTGCCAGCAGCTTACAGCCGGGGGATAGCTCCTACAATGAGCAGTTCTTC. It codes for CASSLQPGDSSYNEQFF.